This T cell receptor beta chain was profiled in a study of blood T cell repertoires in COVID-19. This clone was seen just once. Repertoires were generated with immunoSEQ multiplex PCR, while TCRdb's copy carries only in-frame clones and drops some. The sample lists around 160,000 clones, around nine tenths occurring once. The CDR3 is 13 residues long. Germline V gene data show CDR1 as MNHEY and CDR2 as SVGAGI. Trimming took off 4 bases at V and 5 bases at J, with 11 bases between the two ends. The sequence derives from a human donor in a cohort sampled during active COVID-19. The sample consisted of peripheral blood. This rearrangement joins TRBV6-5 to TRBJ2-5; D gene ambiguous. CDR3 DNA sequence: TGTGCCAGCAGTTTAATAAGCCGGGAGACCCAGTACTTC. Its protein product is CASSLISRETQYF.